Listed here are 5 T cell receptor beta chains from one sample, sequenced in a study of T cell clonality in common variable immunodeficiency. Measured with immunoSEQ multiplex PCR; TCRdb has only the in-frame clones, and not every one. In total the sample includes fewer than 50,000 clones, none of them seen once. The sequencing input was peripheral blood mononuclear cells. The receptors originated from a person aged 18-70 years in good health.

This clone occurred many times. The read comes to an end 3 residues before the CDR3 does, leaving the germline J gene to fill in the end. The J gene is TRBJ2-7, the V gene TRBV4-1, with TRBD2 matching over 8 bases. Germline loops: CDR1 MGHRA, CDR2 YSYEKL. The ends lost 2 bases at V and 3 bases at J; junction bases unmatched: 6. This CDR3 comprises 15 residues. The sequenced CDR3 bases are TGCGCCAGCAGCCAACAATGGACTAGCTACTACGAG. The encoded protein is CASSQQWTSYYE. The complete CDR3 protein is CASSQQWTSYYEQYF.

This clone has at least ten counts. With the read ending 3 residues before the CDR3 end, the germline J gene is used to fill in that end. V gene TRBV30 combines with J gene TRBJ1-5, with 8 bases fitting TRBD1. V was clipped by 0 bases and J by 7 bases; unmatched bases: 5. The CDR3 covers 14 residues. Looked up from germline, CDR1 is GTSNPN and CDR2 is SVGIG (reference sequence). This CDR3 reads CAWSVLDREQPQHF. The sequenced part of the CDR3 DNA is TGTGCCTGGAGTGTGTTGGACAGGGAACAGCCC. Supplemented by reference TRBV30 and TRBJ1-5, the full variable domain reads SQTIHQWPATLVQPVGSPLSLECTVEGTSNPNLYWYRQAAGRGLQLLFYSVGIGQISSEVPQNLSASRPQDRQFILSSKKLLLSDSGFYLCAWSVLDREQPQHFGDGTRLSIL.

This clone was recorded at least ten times. The CDR3 end falls 3 residues outside the read, so it is completed with the germline J gene. V gene TRBV18 combines with J gene TRBJ2-1; 12 bases match TRBD2. The CDR3 loop spans 16 amino acids. Germline CDR1 KGHSH, CDR2 LQKENI. V was pared by 3 bases and J by 8 bases, with 8 bases of the junction left unmatched. CDR3 DNA, as far as it was read: TGTGCCAGCTCACCCCTAGCTCTAGCGGGGGGGCATGAG. This gives the protein CASSPLALAGGHE. The full CDR3 protein is CASSPLALAGGHEQFF.

The sample holds many counts of this clone. Read sequence stops 3 residues before the CDR3 end, and the germline J gene provides the missing end. The gene calls are TRBV7-6 and TRBJ2-1; tentative D call: TRBD1 (6 bases). The CDR3 loop spans 13 amino acids. Germline V CDR1 and CDR2: SGHVS, FNYEAQ. The V end was cut by 4 bases, the J end by 8 bases, with 12 bases between. The CDR3 spells CASSSWDKDEQFF. The covered CDR3 bases are TGTGCCAGCAGCTCCTGGGACAAGGATGAG.

This clone was found many times. The CDR3 is cut off 3 residues early in the read; its end comes from the germline J gene. V is TRBV7-3 and J is TRBJ2-2; TRBD1 might be the D (6 bases). The germline CDR1 and CDR2 sequences are SGHTA and FQGTGA. Trimming removed 5 bases at V and 5 bases at J, with 12 bases between. The CDR3 contains 14 residues. The CDR3 loop is CASSPDSFTGELFF. The DNA read from the CDR3 is TGTGCCAGCAGCCCGGACAGTTTTACCGGGGAG.